The 31 T cell receptor beta chains presented below share a single source sample, sequenced in a study of HIV-infected patients and healthy controls. All unsorted peripheral T cells were captured because whole blood was used without fractionation. 400 to 550 ng RNA was reverse transcribed with alpha and beta constant-region primers. Alpha and beta chain libraries were made separately by chain-specific third strand synthesis with multiplexing indices. TCRdb reanalysed the 5' RACE reads using MiXCR and keeps one entry per CDR3 protein. This sample has around 26,000 distinct CDR3 sequences, with under 9% found just once. The sequenced material came from blood. The receptors shown here come from an adult in good health.

The chain couples TRBV7-2 to TRBJ1-5; TRBD1 is a possible D gene (5 bases). Germline assignment: CDR1 SGHTA and CDR2 FQGNSA. The CDR3 contains 16 residues. V was shortened by 4 bases and J by 6 bases, with 19 bases between the two germline ends. CDR3 amino acids: CASSSFRGNDGQPQHF. CDR3 bases: TGTGCCAGCAGCTCCTTTCGGGGGAATGACGGTCAGCCCCAGCATTTT. Full variable domain (rest looked up from reference TRBV7-2 and TRBJ1-5): GAGVSQSPSNKVTEKGKDVELRCDPISGHTALYWYRQSLGQGLEFLIYFQGNSAPDKSGLPSDRFSAERTGGSVSTLTIQRTQQEDSAVYLCASSSFRGNDGQPQHFGDGTRLSIL.

This clonotype was observed many times. In nucleotides, the CDR3 is TGTGCCAGCAGCCCACCTAGCGGGGGGGCCCCAGATACGCAGTATTTT. Protein: CASSPPSGGAPDTQYF. This sequence joins TRBV7-2 and TRBJ2-3, with TRBD2 identical over 12 bases. The V gene's germline CDR1 is SGHTA and CDR2 FQGNSA. The CDR3 runs 16 residues. Trimming took 5 bases from V and 4 from J; bases not matched to a gene: 7.

This clonotype came up many times. This chain joins TRBV4-1 and TRBJ2-1; 7 positions match TRBD1. The V and J ends lost 6 bases and 3 bases, in that order; junction bases with no gene match: 8. This CDR3 has 15 amino acids. Germline loops: CDR1 MGHRA, CDR2 YSYEKL. DNA of the CDR3: TGCGCCAGCAGTTACGAGGGGGCCAGCTACAATGAGCAGTTCTTC. It translates to CASSYEGASYNEQFF.

This clonotype was detected only a few times. This chain links TRBV28 with TRBJ2-3, with 14 bases lining up with TRBD2. Per germline, CDR1 MDHEN and CDR2 SYDVKM. The CDR3 consists of 18 residues. Germline trimming cut 5 bases from V and 0 bases from J; bases unmatched to any gene: 7. DNA for the CDR3: TGTGCCAGCAGTACCCGGACTAGCGGGGGGACTAGCACAGATACGCAGTATTTT. This sequence encodes CASSTRTSGGTSTDTQYF.

The sample holds many counts of this clonotype. This chain uses TRBV4-1 with TRBJ2-5; the match to TRBD2 covers 8 bases. The germline V gene encodes CDR1 MGHRA and CDR2 YSYEKL. The length of the CDR3 is 16 residues. Trimming removed 1 base from V and 5 bases from J; junction bases left unmatched: 9. The CDR3 nucleotides read TGCGCCAGCAGCCAAGCGATCCAGCGCGGGGGGGAGACCCAGTACTTC. It translates to CASSQAIQRGGETQYF.

This clonotype was seen at least ten times. At one of its ends the junction is not consistent with the germline gene, which may arise from a read error. The J gene is TRBJ2-5, the V gene TRBV18; D is uncertain. Looked up from germline, CDR1 is KGHSH and CDR2 is LQKENI. There are 13 residues in the CDR3. In nucleotides, the CDR3 is TGTGCCAGCTCCCCACAACATGAAGAGACCCAGTACTTC. It yields the protein CASSPQHEETQYF.

This clonotype was seen a handful of times. CDR3 coding DNA: TGCAGCGTTGGTACAGGGGAGGGGGAGCAGTACTTC. Translated, it gives CSVGTGEGEQYF. J is TRBJ2-7 and V is TRBV29-1; D tentatively reads TRBD1 or TRBD2 (7 bases each). Germline assignment: CDR1 SQVTM and CDR2 ANQGSEA. V lost 4 bases and J lost 7, with 14 bases in between. The CDR3 has 12 amino acids.

At least ten counts were recorded for this clonotype. The chain has TRBV7-2 and TRBJ2-5; D gene unclear. V was cut by 0 bases and J by 5 bases, with 10 bases left in between. The CDR3 is 14 amino acids. Germline V lookup: CDR1 SGHTA, CDR2 FQGNSA. CDR3 amino acids: CASSLAWVGETQYF. CDR3 sequence (DNA): TGTGCCAGCAGCTTAGCGTGGGTCGGGGAGACCCAGTACTTC.

This chain links TRBV12-3 or TRBV12-4 with TRBJ1-4; D is unresolved. This CDR3 is 14 amino acids long. The ends were cut back, 3 bases at V and 6 bases at J, with 11 bases in the middle. This CDR3 is CASSFARSDEKLFF. In nucleotides, the CDR3 is TGTGCCAGCAGTTTCGCCAGGTCTGATGAAAAACTGTTTTTT.

This clonotype is medium-sized (0.01 to 0.1%). This sequence joins TRBV28 and TRBJ1-5; D not certain. Looked up from germline, CDR1 is MDHEN and CDR2 is SYDVKM. Trimming stripped 6 bases from V and 9 bases from J, with 15 bases between. CDR3 length: 13 amino acids. The DNA of the CDR3 is TGTGCCAGCAGCAAACCCGACATACGGCCCCAGCATTTT. Amino acids: CASSKPDIRPQHF. Based on the CDR3 plus reference TRBV28 and TRBJ1-5, the full variable domain is DVKVTQSSRYLVKRTGEKVFLECVQDMDHENMFWYRQDPGLGLRLIYFSYDVKMKEKGDIPEGYSVSREKKERFSLILESASTNQTSMYLCASSKPDIRPQHFGDGTRLSIL.

This clonotype was counted many times. This rearrangement joins TRBV20-1 to TRBJ1-2; the D is unclear. The CDR3 is 14 residues long. Germline V gene sequence: CDR1 DFQATT, CDR2 SNEGSKA (reference sequence). The V end was cut by 5 bases, the J end by 3 bases, with 16 bases between. The CDR3: CSASPGPTDYGYTF. The DNA of the CDR3 is TGCAGTGCTTCCCCCGGACCGACGGACTATGGCTACACCTTC.

This clonotype was counted at least ten times. The V gene is TRBV20-1, the J gene TRBJ1-4; a possible D gene is TRBD1 (6 bases). V lost 3 bases and J lost 4, with 12 bases in between. Germline CDR1 DFQATT, CDR2 SNEGSKA (reference sequence). The CDR3 is made up of 14 amino acids. CDR3 residues: CSASRGQSNEKLFF. As DNA, the CDR3 is TGCAGTGCTAGTCGTGGACAGAGTAATGAAAAACTGTTTTTT.

The V call is TRBV3-2, the J call TRBJ1-5. TRBV3-2 is a listed pseudogene. CDR3 size: 18 residues. This CDR3 is CASSTRRLQLFSNQPQHF. The CDR3 DNA is TGTGCCAGCAGCACCAGAAGGTTACAGCTTTTTAGCAATCAGCCCCAGCATTTT.

This clonotype occurred many times. The J gene is TRBJ2-5, the V gene TRBV7-9; TRBD2 matches 12 bases. The CDR3 has 16 residues. The V gene's germline CDR1 is SEHNR and CDR2 FQNEAQ (reference sequence). V was pared by 4 bases and J by 3 bases, with 6 bases of the junction left unmatched. This CDR3 reads CASSSTSGGLEETQYF. Written as DNA, the CDR3 is TGTGCCAGCAGCTCAACTAGCGGGGGGCTAGAAGAGACCCAGTACTTC.

A word on this clonotype: A much larger clone differs from this one at a single base, so this may be a read error. This chain uses TRBV7-9 with TRBJ2-3; maybe TRBD2 (6 bases). Germline V CDR1 and CDR2: SEHNR, FQNEAQ (reference sequence). The CDR3 runs 16 residues. In DNA, the CDR3 is TGTGCCAGCGGCTTAGTTAGCGGTTCTAGCACAGATACGCAGTATTTT. Translated, it gives CASGLVSGSSTDTQYF.

This clonotype was seen many times. The CDR3 reads CASSLEASGFYNEQFF. CDR3 in DNA: TGCGCCAGCAGCTTGGAGGCTAGCGGTTTTTACAATGAGCAGTTCTTC. The chain uses TRBV5-1 and TRBJ2-1, with 7 bases that match TRBD2. This CDR3 has 16 amino acids. Germline V gene lookup returns CDR1 SGHRS and CDR2 YFSETQ. After removal of 0 bases from V and 4 bases from J, the junction contained 7 bases not matched to a gene.

Ten or more counts support this clonotype. The V call is TRBV6-2 or TRBV6-3, the J call TRBJ1-3, with TRBD1 matching over 7 bases. J was trimmed by 1 base and V by 6 bases; bases with no gene match: 6. Germline V gene data show CDR1 as MNHEY and CDR2 as SVGEGT. The CDR3 totals 15 residues. CDR3 coding DNA: TGTGCCAGCAGCCTACGGACAGGATCTGGAAACACCATATATTTT. Translation gives CASSLRTGSGNTIYF.

The chain combines TRBV6-5 with TRBJ1-5; D not resolved. Germline V CDR1 and CDR2: MNHEY, SVGAGI. The CDR3 sequence is 9 residues long. Trimming stripped 10 bases from V and 9 bases from J, with 7 bases between. The CDR3 spells CATSGPQHF. The CDR3 coding sequence is TGTGCCACGTCGGGGCCCCAGCATTTT.

J is TRBJ2-1 and V is TRBV9, with D hard to call. Deletions cut 0 bases from V and 0 bases from J, with 7 bases between. Germline values: CDR1 SGDLS, CDR2 YYNGEE. The CDR3 covers 15 residues. The CDR3 DNA reads as TGTGCCAGCAGCGTAGGGGCCGGCTCCTACAATGAGCAGTTCTTC. It encodes CASSVGAGSYNEQFF.

This clonotype was seen ten or more times. The genes are TRBV6-5 and TRBJ2-4; D is possibly TRBD2 (5 bases). The CDR3 length is 18 residues. The V gene lost 2 bases and the J gene lost 0 bases, with 17 bases spanning the gap. Germline V gene data show CDR1 as MNHEY and CDR2 as SVGAGI. CDR3 in amino acids: CASSYGLSTTLAKNIQYF. The CDR3 coding sequence is TGTGCCAGCAGTTACGGACTGTCTACAACGCTAGCCAAAAACATTCAGTACTTC.

This clonotype was seen at least ten times. This sequence joins TRBV5-5 and TRBJ2-7; D gene ambiguous. The CDR3 runs to 11 residues. Germline values: CDR1 SGHKS, CDR2 YYEKEE (reference sequence). V was cut by 1 base and J by 6 bases, with 5 bases left in between. DNA for the CDR3: TGTGCCAGCAGCTTGTCAGCCGAGCAGTACTTC. It is translated as CASSLSAEQYF.

The chain is built from TRBV7-9 and TRBJ2-3; TRBD2 aligns across 8 bases. This CDR3 is built from 16 residues. Germline loops: CDR1 SEHNR, CDR2 FQNEAQ (reference sequence). The V segment lost 5 bases and the J segment 0 bases; nucleotides outside the gene matches: 7. CDR3 in amino acids: CASSQPGGISTDTQYF. CDR3 bases: TGTGCCAGCAGCCAACCGGGGGGGATTAGCACAGATACGCAGTATTTT.

This clonotype was counted ten times or more. The rearrangement uses TRBV4-3 and TRBJ2-3; 8 bases fit TRBD2. Germline CDR1 LGHNA, CDR2 YSLEER. The CDR3 extends over 16 amino acids. Trimming cost V 1 base and J 2 bases; bases outside gene matches: 5. CDR3 loop: CASSQGERGNTDTQYF. The CDR3 DNA reads TGCGCCAGCAGCCAAGGCGAGCGGGGGAACACAGATACGCAGTATTTT.

This clonotype has only a few counts. The chain is built from TRBV28 and TRBJ1-1; D is possibly TRBD1 (6 bases). Germline CDR1 and CDR2: MDHEN and SYDVKM. Trimming took off 3 bases at V and 6 bases at J, with 14 bases between the two ends. CDR3 length: 14 amino acids. DNA of the CDR3: TGTGCCAGCAGTTTCTTCGGTCAGGGGTCTGAAGCTTTCTTT. Residues: CASSFFGQGSEAFF.

This clonotype has a count of ten or more. The chain couples TRBV29-1 to TRBJ2-1; 8 bases are shared with TRBD2. CDR3 length equals 14 residues. The germline V gene has CDR1 SQVTM and CDR2 ANQGSEA. The V and J ends lost 7 bases and 0 bases, in that order; junction bases with no gene match: 5. The CDR3 sequence: CSGHSGVSYNEQFF. The CDR3 nucleotides read TGCAGCGGGCATAGCGGGGTCTCCTACAATGAGCAGTTCTTC.

This clonotype was counted many times. The chain carries TRBV2 and TRBJ2-7, with 9 bases that match TRBD1. The ends lost 6 bases at V and 2 bases at J; junction bases unmatched: 5. The germline V gene has CDR1 SNHLY and CDR2 FYNNEI. The CDR3 runs to 14 residues. Written as DNA, the CDR3 is TGTGCCAGCAGAGAGGGACAGGGCCCCTACGAGCAGTACTTC. It specifies CASREGQGPYEQYF.

This clonotype was counted at least ten times. The V call is TRBV29-1, the J call TRBJ1-5; 11 bases agree with TRBD1. There are 12 residues in the CDR3. From germline, CDR1 is SQVTM and CDR2 ANQGSEA. As DNA, the CDR3 is TGCTCCGCCGGGGACAGGGGGCAGCCCCAGCATTTT. Amino acids: CSAGDRGQPQHF.

The table lists this clonotype with many counts. This rearrangement joins TRBV7-8 to TRBJ1-1, with D possibly being TRBD1 (5 bases). The CDR3 is 12 residues long. Germline CDR1 and CDR2: SGHVS and FQNEAQ. Between the trimmed V and J ends, which lost 1 base and 10 bases, there was a span of 10 bases. CDR3 protein: CASSLGGESAFF. Here the CDR3 DNA reads TGTGCCAGCAGCTTAGGGGGGGAGTCAGCTTTCTTT.

Many counts were recorded for this clonotype. This chain links TRBV20-1 with TRBJ1-3; D not certain. The CDR3 consists of 13 residues. Germline values: CDR1 DFQATT, CDR2 SNEGSKA (reference sequence). Trimming cost V 3 bases and J 2 bases, with 8 bases left between them. DNA for the CDR3: TGCAGTGCTAGCTCGAGCGCTGGAAACACCATATATTTT. Protein product: CSASSSAGNTIYF.

This clonotype was found a few times. V gene TRBV6-6 combines with J gene TRBJ1-2; TRBD1 matches at 8 bases. Germline V gene lookup returns CDR1 MNHNY and CDR2 SVGAGI (reference sequence). The CDR3 contains 13 residues. V lost 2 bases, J lost 8 bases, and 4 bases stayed unmatched. CDR3 sequence (DNA): TGTGCCAGCAGTTACGGACAGGGTGGAGGCTACACCTTC. Encoded protein: CASSYGQGGGYTF.

This clonotype was picked up many times. The rearrangement links TRBV14 to TRBJ1-1; no firm D call. Trimming took off 0 bases at V and 0 bases at J, with 11 bases between the two ends. Germline CDR1 reads SGHDN; CDR2 reads FVKESK. CDR3 length: 16 amino acids. The CDR3 here is CASSQDRWLLNTEAFF. In DNA, the CDR3 is TGTGCCAGCAGCCAAGATCGTTGGCTTCTGAACACTGAAGCTTTCTTT.